This T cell receptor beta chain was captured in a study of spatial heterogeneity in lung cancer. CDR3 length: 14 amino acids. Germline CDR1 and CDR2: SNHLY and FYNNEI. V lost 5 bases and J lost 7, with 17 bases in between. TCRdb processed the 5' RACE reads anew with MiXCR; each CDR3 protein has one entry. This sample has around 15,000 distinct CDR3 sequences, with about 20% found just once. Indicated time point: blood at routine non-recurrence follow-up after resection. The TCR originated in a male donor with early-stage non-small cell lung cancer. The rearrangement links TRBV2 to TRBJ1-1, with a weak D call TRBD1 (5 bases). This specimen consisted of PBMCs, obtained at follow-up. The CDR3 sequence: CASSPYGAEDEAFF. CDR3 sequence (DNA): TGTGCCAGCAGTCCCTATGGGGCAGAAGATGAAGCTTTCTTT.